These 17 T cell receptor beta chains share one sample of origin, sequenced in a study of cytomegalovirus exposure and HLA in healthy donors. 13 Jbeta primers and 60 Vbeta primers were used for the PCR. Assay used: immunoSEQ multiplex PCR; TCRdb lists only in-frame clones, some missing. This sample has approximately 76,000 clones; more than 65% occur once, and the top ten carry more than 15%. Sequenced input: PBMCs. The receptors were sampled from a woman in her forties in good health and CMV-seropositive.

Worth noting for this clone: Since the CDR3 does not end with the conserved phenylalanine or tryptophan, this likely comes from a read error. V usage is TRBV30 and J usage is TRBJ1-3, with D possibly matching TRBD1 (5 bases). Germline lookup yields CDR1 GTSNPN and CDR2 SVGIG (reference sequence). V was cut by 0 bases and J by 2 bases, with 11 bases left in between. The CDR3 length is 15 residues. The CDR3 bases are TGTGCCTGGAGTGTTCAGGGCCCTACTGGAAACACCATATATGTT. It translates to CAWSVQGPTGNTIYV.

In regard to this clone: Distinct nucleotide sequences in the sample also encode this CDR3. The CDR3 DNA reads TGTGCCAGCAGTGATGGGAACAGGGGGAACACTGAAGCTTTCTTT. Translation gives CASSDGNRGNTEAFF. The chain combines TRBV2 with TRBJ1-1, with 7 bases lining up with TRBD1. The CDR3 has 15 amino acids. The V segment lost 3 bases and the J segment 1 base; nucleotides outside the gene matches: 5. The V gene's germline CDR1 is SNHLY and CDR2 FYNNEI.

This clone has only a few counts. The rearrangement uses TRBV5-6 and TRBJ2-2; the D gene is possibly TRBD1 (5 bases). The ends were cut back, 4 bases at V and 0 bases at J, with 10 bases in the middle. The CDR3 covers 15 residues. Germline V lookup: CDR1 SGHDT, CDR2 YYEEEE. The CDR3 region has the DNA TGTGCCAGCAGCCTGGGGCCAGCGAACACCGGGGAGCTGTTTTTT. Protein sequence: CASSLGPANTGELFF.

This clone was detected only a few times. The chain couples TRBV6-1 to TRBJ1-4, with D hard to call. Per the germline V gene, CDR1 is MNHNS and CDR2 is SASEGT. V gave up 7 bases and J gave up 4 bases, with 10 bases separating them. The CDR3 contains 13 residues. CDR3 sequence (DNA): TGTGCCAGCATCTTAGCAGTTAATGAAAAACTGTTTTTT. It encodes CASILAVNEKLFF.

The chain couples TRBV15 to TRBJ1-5; tentatively, D is TRBD1 (6 bases). The CDR3 contains 14 residues. Deletions cut 4 bases from V and 5 bases from J, with 12 bases between. The germline V gene has CDR1 LNHNV and CDR2 YYDKDF (reference sequence). CDR3 nucleotide sequence: TGTGCCACCAGCACCGGACAGTATTATCAGCCCCAGCATTTT. It codes for CATSTGQYYQPQHF.

V gene TRBV5-5 combines with J gene TRBJ1-1; a possible D gene is TRBD1 (5 bases). The V and J ends lost 0 bases and 5 bases respectively, with 14 bases between them. The germline V gene encodes CDR1 SGHKS and CDR2 YYEKEE (reference sequence). CDR3 length equals 15 residues. The CDR3 DNA reads as TGTGCCAGCAGCTTGGCTCGCCAGGGTCTGACTGAAGCTTTCTTT. Amino acid sequence: CASSLARQGLTEAFF.

J is TRBJ2-7 and V is TRBV7-2, with D perhaps TRBD1 (6 bases). The CDR3 length is 18 residues. V gave up 4 bases and J gave up 7 bases, with 29 bases separating them. Germline V gene sequence: CDR1 SGHTA, CDR2 FQGNSA. CDR3 coding DNA: TGTGCCAGCAGCTCTCGGGGTTGGACAGTGGAAGGGTCTTCGGAGCAGTACTTC. Translating it yields CASSSRGWTVEGSSEQYF.

As to this clone: A read error may produce the germline difference seen at one junction end. The V gene is TRBV7-8, the J gene TRBJ1-2; D call uncertain. CDR1 is SGHVS, CDR2 FQNEAQ, per germline. CDR3 length: 17 amino acids. CDR3 protein: CASSVAGLSGGAYGYTF. The CDR3 bases are TGTGCCAGCAGCGTAGCGGGTCTCTCAGGAGGAGCCTATGGCTACACCTTC.

A single count supports this clone. V and J are TRBV7-8 and TRBJ1-5; TRBD1 agrees at 7 bases. Unmatched junction bases numbered 6, after V lost 4 bases and J lost 0 bases. This CDR3 is built from 16 residues. CDR1 is SGHVS and CDR2 is FQNEAQ in the germline V gene. The CDR3 loop is CASSSGTAYSNQPQHF. The CDR3 DNA follows: TGTGCCAGCAGCTCCGGGACAGCGTATAGCAATCAGCCCCAGCATTTT.

This chain links TRBV5-6 with TRBJ1-3; 8 nucleotides match TRBD1. V lost 3 bases and J lost 0; bases outside the gene matches: 5. CDR3 length: 16 residues. Germline CDR1 reads SGHDT; CDR2 reads YYEEEE. The CDR3: CASSWGQVFSGNTIYF. The CDR3 bases are TGTGCCAGCAGCTGGGGACAGGTCTTCTCTGGAAACACCATATATTTT.

The V call is TRBV29-1, the J call TRBJ2-7; D ambiguous. This CDR3 is 11 amino acids long. The V gene lost 3 bases and the J gene lost 4 bases, with 7 bases spanning the gap. Germline CDR1 reads SQVTM; CDR2 reads ANQGSEA. The CDR3 coding sequence is TGCAGCGTTGAGAGAGATTACGAGCAGTACTTC. Translating gives CSVERDYEQYF.

The chain employs TRBV5-4 and TRBJ2-1, with 10 nucleotides matching TRBD2. The J segment lost 5 bases and the V segment lost 3 bases, leaving 5 bases of the junction unmatched. The CDR3 spans 15 residues. Germline V gene lookup returns CDR1 SGHNT and CDR2 YYREEE (reference sequence). The CDR3 bases are TGTGCCAGCAGCTCCGGTAGCGGGGGGAACAATGAGCAGTTCTTC. It yields the protein CASSSGSGGNNEQFF.

The rearrangement links TRBV7-2 to TRBJ1-1; 7 bases agree with TRBD1. The CDR3 totals 12 residues. The trim removed 5 bases at V and 6 bases at J, leaving 3 bases unmatched. The germline CDR1 and CDR2 sequences are SGHTA and FQGNSA. The CDR3 DNA follows: TGTGCCAGCAGCGGGGGACAGCCTGAAGCTTTCTTT. Translated, it gives CASSGGQPEAFF.

The chain employs TRBV20-1 and TRBJ1-1; D not certain. Germline V lookup: CDR1 DFQATT, CDR2 SNEGSKA (reference sequence). This CDR3 has 11 residues. Trimming shortened V by 3 bases and J by 7 bases, and 9 bases separated the two germline ends. DNA for the CDR3: TGCAGTGCTAGTCTGACATATGAAGCTTTCTTT. Residues: CSASLTYEAFF.

The chain links TRBV6-5 to TRBJ2-7; 9 bases fit TRBD1. From germline, CDR1 is MNHEY and CDR2 SVGAGI. V was clipped by 2 bases and J by 6 bases; unmatched bases: 2. The CDR3 has 13 residues. This CDR3 is CASSYGTGSEQYF. CDR3 coding DNA: TGTGCCAGCAGTTACGGGACAGGGTCCGAGCAGTACTTC.

The rearrangement joins TRBV19 to TRBJ2-5; 10 nucleotides match TRBD2. The CDR3 sequence is 16 residues long. Losses at the gene ends were 5 bases for V and 7 bases for J; bases not matched to a gene: 13. CDR1 LNHDA and CDR2 SQIVND come from the germline V gene (reference sequence). The CDR3 DNA reads as TGTGCCAGTAGTTCGCTAGCGGGAGTGGTTACCGGGACCCAGTACTTC. It specifies CASSSLAGVVTGTQYF.

CDR3 DNA: TGCGCCAGCAGCCAAGGGCTAGCGGGGGCGTTGGCACAAGAGACCCAGTACTTC. Translating it yields CASSQGLAGALAQETQYF. The chain combines TRBV4-3 with TRBJ2-5, with 10 nucleotides matching TRBD2. Unmatched junction bases numbered 10, after V lost 1 base and J lost 2 bases. CDR1 is LGHNA, CDR2 YSLEER, per germline. CDR3 length: 18 residues.